The 23 T cell receptor beta chains given below trace back to one sample, sequenced in a study of blood T cell repertoires in COVID-19. Some clones are missing from TCRdb's copy, which holds only in-frame ones; the method was immunoSEQ multiplex PCR. The sample gives approximately 50,000 clones, approximately 85% of which show up once; 6.5% is in the top ten. The sequencing input was peripheral blood. Source of these receptors: a man between 60 and 75 years old with acute or convalescent COVID-19.

The chain employs TRBV7-2 and TRBJ2-7; D remains unclear. The CDR3 is made up of 14 amino acids. V lost 1 base, J lost 6 bases, and 13 bases lay in between. Germline V gene data show CDR1 as SGHTA and CDR2 as FQGNSA. The CDR3 DNA follows: TGTGCCAGCAGCTTAGAGTTGGCGGCACCCGAGCAGTACTTC. This sequence encodes CASSLELAAPEQYF.

The rearrangement links TRBV19 to TRBJ2-6; the D gene is possibly TRBD1 (6 bases). The CDR3 loop spans 15 amino acids. The V and J ends lost 6 bases and 0 bases respectively, with 9 bases between them. Germline CDR1 reads LNHDA; CDR2 reads SQIVND (reference sequence). CDR3 sequence reads: CASRRQASGANVLTF. The CDR3 nucleotides read TGTGCCAGTAGGCGACAGGCCTCTGGGGCCAACGTCCTGACTTTC. The full variable domain, in which reference TRBV19 and TRBJ2-6 provide the parts outside the CDR3, is DGGITQSPKYLFRKEGQNVTLSCEQNLNHDAMYWYRQDPGQGLRLIYYSQIVNDFQKGDIAEGYSVSREKKESFPLTVTSAQKNPTAFYLCASRRQASGANVLTFGAGSRLTVL.

The chain's CDR3 is CSATRYNEQFF. The CDR3 nucleotides are TGCAGTGCTACCCGGTACAATGAGCAGTTCTTC. The V and J genes are TRBV20-1 and TRBJ2-1; D gene uncertain. The CDR3 totals 11 residues. Trimming pared 4 bases from V and 4 bases from J, leaving 5 bases between. The germline CDR1 and CDR2 sequences are DFQATT and SNEGSKA (reference sequence).

This clone appeared a few times. The chain couples TRBV27 to TRBJ2-1; 7 bases agree with TRBD2. The CDR3 sequence is 16 residues long. Germline-derived CDR1 and CDR2 are MNHEY and SMNVEV (reference sequence). V trimming: 4 bases; J trimming: 5 bases; junction bases outside the gene matches: 11. CDR3 in amino acids: CASSWGGLIRNNEQFF. CDR3 coding DNA: TGTGCCAGCAGTTGGGGGGGACTCATCAGGAACAATGAGCAGTTCTTC.

This sequence joins TRBV28 and TRBJ2-2; weak D call: TRBD2 (6 bases). With 6 bases removed from V and 3 bases from J, the gap between germline ends came to 17 bases. Looked up from germline, CDR1 is MDHEN and CDR2 is SYDVKM. CDR3 length: 16 amino acids. The CDR3: CASRSGWRADTGELFF. The CDR3 DNA is TGTGCCAGCAGATCCGGGTGGAGGGCAGACACCGGGGAGCTGTTTTTT.

This chain joins TRBV6-5 and TRBJ1-5; the D gene is possibly TRBD1 (6 bases). V shed 2 bases and J shed 4 bases, with 9 bases lying between them. Germline V gene data show CDR1 as MNHEY and CDR2 as SVGAGI. This CDR3 is 14 amino acids long. The CDR3 DNA reads as TGTGCCAGCAGTTACGGACAGTTTAATCAGCCCCAGCATTTT. Its translation: CASSYGQFNQPQHF.

This chain links TRBV7-8 with TRBJ2-7; 7 bases align to TRBD1. The CDR3 covers 15 residues. With 1 base clipped from V and 0 bases from J, the junction kept 3 bases outside the gene matches. In germline, CDR1 is SGHVS, CDR2 FQNEAQ. Here the CDR3 reads CASSLGAGGSYEQYF. For the CDR3, the DNA is TGTGCCAGCAGCTTAGGGGCAGGGGGCTCCTACGAGCAGTACTTC.

The V call is TRBV29-1, the J call TRBJ2-7, with 11 bases aligning to TRBD2. The junction had 7 bases not matched to a gene; V was cut back by 6 bases and J by 6 bases. CDR1 is SQVTM and CDR2 is ANQGSEA in the germline V gene. The CDR3 spans 13 residues. The CDR3 sequence is CSVFLAGGFEQYF. In nucleotides, the CDR3 is TGCAGCGTGTTCCTAGCGGGAGGCTTCGAGCAGTACTTC.

The chain employs TRBV28 and TRBJ2-2; no definite D call. The CDR3 spans 13 residues. The V and J ends lost 6 bases and 1 base respectively, with 6 bases between them. Germline lookup yields CDR1 MDHEN and CDR2 SYDVKM. The CDR3 DNA sequence: TGTGCCAGCAGCTATCAGAACACCGGGGAGCTGTTTTTT. Amino acids: CASSYQNTGELFF.

The chain has TRBV10-3 and TRBJ2-1; the D gene is possibly TRBD2 (5 bases). Looked up from germline, CDR1 is ENHRY and CDR2 is SYGVKD. Trimming removed 7 bases at V and 4 bases at J, with 14 bases between. CDR3 length: 14 residues. The CDR3 reads CAIKELASYNEQFF. In DNA form, the CDR3 reads TGTGCCATCAAGGAGTTAGCGAGTTACAATGAGCAGTTCTTC.

This clone occurred once. The junction and the germline gene differ at one end; a read error may be behind it. V is TRBV5-1 and J is TRBJ1-2; TRBD1 aligns across 11 bases. CDR3 length: 13 residues. CDR1 SGHRS and CDR2 YFSETQ come from the germline V gene. The chain's CDR3 is CASSSSVWGQGVF. DNA of the CDR3: TGCGCCAGCAGCTCTTCCGTTTGGGGACAGGGGGTTTTC.

The J gene is TRBJ2-1, the V gene TRBV7-3, with D maybe TRBD2 (6 bases). This CDR3 comprises 16 residues. The germline V gene encodes CDR1 SGHTA and CDR2 FQGTGA. Between the trimmed V and J ends, which lost 3 bases and 5 bases, there was a span of 17 bases. As DNA, the CDR3 is TGTGCCAGCAGCTTCCTGGGGGGAGGCCTCGACAATGAGCAGTTCTTC. Protein product: CASSFLGGGLDNEQFF.

J is TRBJ2-3 and V is TRBV14; 8 nucleotides line up with TRBD1. CDR3 length equals 15 residues. In germline, CDR1 is SGHDN, CDR2 FVKESK. J gave up 0 bases and V 4 bases, and 3 bases lay outside the gene matches. CDR3 bases: TGTGCCAGCAGCCTAAGGACAGGGAGCACAGATACGCAGTATTTT. Translation gives CASSLRTGSTDTQYF.

The V and J genes are TRBV7-6 and TRBJ2-1; D may be TRBD2 (5 bases). CDR1 is SGHVS and CDR2 is FNYEAQ in the germline V gene. This CDR3 is built from 13 residues. V was pared by 8 bases and J by 4 bases, with 12 bases between. CDR3 DNA sequence: TGTGCCAGCCACGGACTCAAGTACAATGAGCAGTTCTTC. This encodes CASHGLKYNEQFF.

The CDR3 sequence: CASSPGLNTEAFF. Here the CDR3 DNA reads TGTGCCAGCAGCCCGGGTCTGAACACTGAAGCTTTCTTT. The V call is TRBV3-1 (or the pseudogene TRBV3-2), the J call TRBJ1-1; D is undetermined. V gave up 4 bases and J gave up 0 bases, with 6 bases separating them. There are 13 residues in the CDR3. Germline V gives CDR1 LGHDT, CDR2 YNNKEL (reference sequence).

This chain links TRBV7-3 with TRBJ2-2; TRBD1 aligns across 9 bases. V was pared by 5 bases and J by 3 bases, with 4 bases of the junction left unmatched. This CDR3 is built from 15 residues. The V gene's germline CDR1 is SGHTA and CDR2 FQGTGA. CDR3 amino acids: CASSRDRDDTGELFF. In DNA form, the CDR3 reads TGTGCCAGCAGCAGGGACAGGGACGACACCGGGGAGCTGTTTTTT.

This chain uses TRBV7-3 with TRBJ2-1, with D perhaps TRBD2 (6 bases). V lost 5 bases, J lost 8 bases, and 19 bases lay in between. The germline V gene has CDR1 SGHTA and CDR2 FQGTGA. The CDR3 contains 15 residues. The CDR3 DNA follows: TGTGCCAGCAGCCGCCCGGATGGCGGGGTATATGAGCAGTTCTTC. Translated, it gives CASSRPDGGVYEQFF.

This chain connects TRBV4-1 to TRBJ2-1; 8 nucleotides line up with TRBD2. The CDR3 has 17 amino acids. Germline V lookup: CDR1 MGHRA, CDR2 YSYEKL. V dropped 4 bases and J dropped 1; count of bases not matched to a gene: 9. The CDR3 loop reads CASSRMIAGISYNEQFF. CDR3 DNA sequence: TGCGCCAGCAGCCGTATGATAGCGGGAATTTCCTACAATGAGCAGTTCTTC.

The J gene is TRBJ2-1, the V gene TRBV24-1, with TRBD1 identical over 8 bases. Looked up from germline, CDR1 is KGHDR and CDR2 is SFDVKD. CDR3 size: 14 residues. With 10 bases clipped from V and 9 bases from J, the junction kept 13 bases outside the gene matches. The CDR3 DNA sequence: TGTGCCACGGGGACAGGTGCGTTTTTGGGTGAGCAGTTCTTC. As protein: CATGTGAFLGEQFF.

This chain joins TRBV7-6 and TRBJ1-6; maybe TRBD1 (5 bases). V was trimmed by 4 bases and J by 7 bases, leaving 14 bases between them. Germline values: CDR1 SGHVS, CDR2 FNYEAQ. This CDR3 has 15 residues. DNA for the CDR3: TGTGCCAGCAGCTCCCCCGGGGGTGGGAATTCACCCCTCCACTTT. Protein product: CASSSPGGGNSPLHF.

This sequence joins TRBV14 and TRBJ1-5; D remains ambiguous. From germline, CDR1 is SGHDN and CDR2 FVKESK. This CDR3 has 13 residues. V lost 0 bases and J lost 9, with 9 bases in between. CDR3 DNA sequence: TGTGCCAGCAGCCAAGAGAGGAAAGGGCCCCAGCATTTT. It codes for CASSQERKGPQHF.

The chain employs TRBV9 and TRBJ1-4; possible D gene TRBD1, 5 bases. CDR3 length: 14 amino acids. The germline V gene has CDR1 SGDLS and CDR2 YYNGEE. Trimming took off 4 bases at V and 2 bases at J, with 9 bases between the two ends. The CDR3 loop is CASSLQGTNEKLFF. CDR3 DNA: TGTGCCAGCAGCCTTCAGGGCACTAATGAAAAACTGTTTTTT.

This chain connects TRBV7-2 to TRBJ1-4; 9 bases line up with TRBD1. Trimming at V came to 5 bases and at J to 4 bases, leaving 14 bases not matched to a gene. This CDR3 is 18 amino acids long. Germline CDR1 and CDR2: SGHTA and FQGNSA. The DNA of the CDR3 is TGTGCCAGCAGCCGCCCCGGGACAGGGCCCCCGGGTAATGAAAAACTGTTTTTT. Translation gives CASSRPGTGPPGNEKLFF.